This T cell receptor beta chain was documented in a study of blood T cell repertoires in COVID-19 (dated by TCRdb to about 2020). A note on the overall study: Samples covering the acute and convalescent phases of COVID-19 were provided by collaborators in the United States, Italy and Spain. The prospective study material was composed of cDNA or gDNA derived from T cells, B-cell-depleted T cells, or PBMCs. Deeply sampled blood TCRbeta repertoires from subjects exposed to, actively infected with, or recovered from COVID-19 were included in the dataset. The repertoires were made available in a free public database intended to serve as a resource for research on the immune response to SARS-CoV-2. Samples were obtained from the ongoing ImmuneRACE study (first 160 participants) and from over a thousand subjects provided by 6 global collaborators. The sample metadata nearly always contained a de-identified subject ID, COVID-19 status, age in years and sex. HLA class I and class II types, where available, came from metadata supplied by the sample provider rather than from assay-based typing.

One collaborating source in Seattle enrolled patients while the patients were actively infected and followed the patients over time throughout the course of disease. Collaborating institutions collected whole blood in K2EDTA tubes following their own protocols. For TCRbeta analysis, collaborator samples were shipped as frozen whole blood, as isolated PBMCs, or as DNA extracted from either sample type. There are 13 amino acids in the CDR3, from cysteine to phenylalanine inclusive. Of all the DNA, just the CDR3 is kept, 39 bases in frame from base 1. Per the germline V gene, SGHNT is the CDR1 and YENEEA is the CDR2. V and J lose 8 bases and 2 bases, and a span of 13 bases separates them. Details on this clone: Its antigen has not been determined. The sample holds no much larger clone one base away, and base qualities are not on file.

General findings and caveats noted by the study authors: The amount of clinical and demographic metadata varied by source and participant and was provided uncurated.

The immunoSEQ Assay, a bias-controlled multiplex PCR, was used to amplify TCRbeta CDR3 regions from genomic DNA. In the paper's pipeline: The number of nucleated cells in each sample was estimated by amplification of reference gene primers within the assay. To quantify the absolute abundance of each unique TCRbeta CDR3 rearrangement, sequence reads were collapsed and filtered. For each sample, productive Simpson clonality was calculated by taking the square root of Simpson's diversity index across productive rearrangements. TCRdb holds this immuneACCESS table with in-frame rearrangements only. Some clones are missing; in checked studies, unresolved V genes explain under half, and the rest has no known cause. Clone size and the V and J calls come from that table; the DNA yielded D and trimming. The sample records 60,000 to 75,000 clones, 87% of which are singletons. Roughly 3.1% of the sample lies in the top ten.

This receptor was obtained from a woman between 50 and 59 years old with COVID-19, enrolled during active disease. The sequencing input was peripheral blood. The chain is made from TRBV11-3 and TRBJ2-7; a tentative D match to TRBD1 spans 5 bases. CDR3 region: CASLNRSPYEQYF. The DNA sequence reads TGTGCCAGCTTGAACAGGAGTCCCTACGAGCAGTACTTC.